Below are 15 T cell receptor beta chains sequenced from a single sample in a study of CD8 T cells in ankylosing spondylitis. TCRdb ran MiXCR on the 5' RACE reads and lists one entry per CDR3 protein. The sample lists fewer than 180,000 distinct CDR3 sequences, under 55% occurring once. Source material: synovial fluid, either unsorted or a sorted T cell fraction (not recorded which). Receptor source: a male donor with ankylosing spondylitis.

V is TRBV4-1 and J is TRBJ2-3; the D gene could be TRBD1 or TRBD2 (5 bases each). From germline, CDR1 is MGHRA and CDR2 YSYEKL. The CDR3 runs 14 residues. Between the trimmed V and J ends, which lost 4 bases and 4 bases, there was a span of 12 bases. The CDR3 DNA is TGCGCCAGCAGCCCCCGGGACCACTCAGATACGCAGTATTTT. It codes for CASSPRDHSDTQYF.

This clonotype came up a few times. This rearrangement joins TRBV6-1 to TRBJ2-1; TRBD2 agrees at 13 bases. The V gene's germline CDR1 is MNHNS and CDR2 SASEGT. The length of the CDR3 is 15 residues. The V gene end was trimmed by 8 bases and the J gene end by 2 bases; junction bases not matched to a gene: 3. As DNA, the CDR3 is TGTGCCAGCGGACTAGCGGGAGAGCCCTACAATGAGCAGTTCTTC. It translates to CASGLAGEPYNEQFF.

The chain joins TRBV25-1 to TRBJ2-3, with TRBD2 identical over 7 bases. CDR1 is MGHDK, CDR2 SYGVNS, per germline. The CDR3 loop spans 17 amino acids. J lost 0 bases, V lost 3 bases, and 9 bases had no gene match. This CDR3 reads CASSERGRGRSTDTQYF. The DNA for the CDR3 is TGTGCCAGCAGTGAGCGGGGGAGAGGTCGGAGCACAGATACGCAGTATTTT.

This clonotype has more than one count but fewer than ten. The rearrangement joins TRBV5-6 to TRBJ2-3; D ambiguous. Germline assignment: CDR1 SGHDT and CDR2 YYEEEE. V shed 1 base and J shed 2 bases, with 11 bases lying between them. CDR3 length equals 15 residues. The DNA for the CDR3 is TGTGCCAGCAGCTTGATTTACGGACCCACAGATACGCAGTATTTT. This encodes CASSLIYGPTDTQYF.

This chain joins TRBV30 and TRBJ1-1; D is possibly TRBD1 (5 bases). The ends were cut back, 5 bases at V and 3 bases at J, with 13 bases in the middle. Germline assignment: CDR1 GTSNPN and CDR2 SVGIG (reference sequence). The CDR3 has 13 residues. The CDR3 bases are TGTGCCTGGGAGGAGGGGCGCCACACTGAAGCTTTCTTT. It is translated as CAWEEGRHTEAFF.

The gene calls are TRBV29-1 and TRBJ1-3, with 7 bases lining up with TRBD1. The germline V gene encodes CDR1 SQVTM and CDR2 ANQGSEA. The CDR3 is 15 residues long. The trim removed 3 bases at V and 1 base at J, leaving 6 bases unmatched. CDR3 bases: TGCAGCGTTGAGGGCAGGGGGTTATCTGGAAACACCATATATTTT. Translation gives CSVEGRGLSGNTIYF.

The V call is TRBV25-1, the J call TRBJ1-1; no reliable D call. The germline gives CDR1 MGHDK, CDR2 SYGVNS. This CDR3 contains 11 residues. V was trimmed by 4 bases and J by 3 bases, leaving 3 bases between them. CDR3 loop: CASSVYTEAFF. In DNA, the CDR3 is TGTGCCAGCAGTGTATACACTGAAGCTTTCTTT.

This clonotype was counted a single time. The rearrangement uses TRBV4-1 and TRBJ2-7; 9 bases are shared with TRBD2. Per the germline V gene, CDR1 is MGHRA and CDR2 is YSYEKL. CDR3 length: 17 amino acids. V dropped 1 base and J dropped 2; count of bases not matched to a gene: 9. In DNA form, the CDR3 reads TGCGCCAGCAGCCAAGCCCCTAGCGGGGCTGTAGCCTACGAGCAGTACTTC. This sequence encodes CASSQAPSGAVAYEQYF.

The J gene is TRBJ2-1, the V gene TRBV2; the D gene is possibly TRBD1 (6 bases). V was cut by 7 bases and J by 0 bases, with 10 bases left in between. The CDR3 extends over 14 amino acids. Germline V gives CDR1 SNHLY, CDR2 FYNNEI. Written as DNA, the CDR3 is TGTGCCAGCAAGGGGGATCCCTCCTACAATGAGCAGTTCTTC. Protein: CASKGDPSYNEQFF.

This clonotype has a handful of counts. The chain carries TRBV3-1 and TRBJ2-1, with unresolved D. The CDR3 is 14 residues long. Per the germline V gene, CDR1 is LGHDT and CDR2 is YNNKEL (reference sequence). V was shortened by 1 base and J by 8 bases, with 12 bases between the two germline ends. CDR3 nucleotide sequence: TGTGCCAGCAGCCAAGGCCCCAACCCCTATGAGCAGTTCTTC. Translating it yields CASSQGPNPYEQFF.

The J gene is TRBJ2-5, the V gene TRBV24-1; 9 positions match TRBD1. From germline, CDR1 is KGHDR and CDR2 SFDVKD. After removal of 3 bases from V and 1 base from J, the junction contained 2 bases not matched to a gene. This CDR3 has 15 residues. The CDR3 sequence is CATSDGTGIQETQYF. Written as DNA, the CDR3 is TGTGCCACCAGTGATGGGACAGGGATCCAAGAGACCCAGTACTTC.

This rearrangement joins TRBV5-6 to TRBJ2-1; TRBD1 agrees at 10 bases. Germline lookup yields CDR1 SGHDT and CDR2 YYEEEE. The CDR3 is made up of 17 amino acids. The J segment lost 0 bases and the V segment lost 3 bases, leaving 6 bases of the junction unmatched. The CDR3 sequence: CASSWTGGQSSYNEQFF. DNA of the CDR3: TGTGCCAGCAGCTGGACAGGGGGGCAGAGCTCCTACAATGAGCAGTTCTTC.

This chain joins TRBV4-2 and TRBJ1-2, with no clear D. The CDR3 spans 16 residues. Germline V gene sequence: CDR1 LGHNA, CDR2 YNFKEQ. V was trimmed by 3 bases and J by 0 bases, leaving 14 bases between them. The DNA for the CDR3 is TGTGCCAGCAGCCAGCCATGGGTCGCAGCTAACTATGGCTACACCTTC. It translates to CASSQPWVAANYGYTF.

The rearrangement links TRBV28 to TRBJ2-7; TRBD1 might be the D (6 bases). CDR3 length: 18 amino acids. The germline V gene encodes CDR1 MDHEN and CDR2 SYDVKM. The germline V and J ends were trimmed by 5 bases and 0 bases, with 23 bases remaining between them. The CDR3 sequence: CASSLSQGYRVSSYEQYF. The DNA of the CDR3 is TGTGCCAGCAGTCTCAGTCAGGGGTATAGAGTAAGCTCCTACGAGCAGTACTTC. The full variable domain, its missing parts supplied by reference TRBV28 and TRBJ2-7, is DVKVTQSSRYLVKRTGEKVFLECVQDMDHENMFWYRQDPGLGLRLIYFSYDVKMKEKGDIPEGYSVSREKKERFSLILESASTNQTSMYLCASSLSQGYRVSSYEQYFGPGTRLTVT.

This clonotype was observed a few times. The genes are TRBV6-1 and TRBJ1-1; no clear D gene. Germline assignment: CDR1 MNHNS and CDR2 SASEGT. V was clipped by 1 base and J by 0 bases, with 3 bases between them. This CDR3 spans 13 amino acids. This CDR3 is CASSEVMNTEAFF. CDR3 in DNA: TGTGCCAGCAGTGAAGTAATGAACACTGAAGCTTTCTTT.